This T cell receptor (beta chain) emerged from a study of cytomegalovirus exposure and HLA in healthy donors. Unrecorded immune exposure was likely among donors, who were nominally healthy when sampled. A multiplex PCR was run with 60 Vbeta primers and 13 Jbeta primers. Assay used: immunoSEQ multiplex PCR; TCRdb lists only in-frame clones, some missing. The table shows around 130,000 clones, with roughly three quarters occurring only once. Regarding the study as a whole: Productive rates of about 87% or about 30% were seen for most TCR beta V segments in an earlier analysis.

On this clone itself: Its antigen is as yet unknown.

Trimming left V 3 bases short and J 1 base short, with 8 bases between. CDR3 length: 13 amino acids. In germline, CDR1 is SQVTM, CDR2 ANQGSEA. V is TRBV29-1 and J is TRBJ2-3; D might be TRBD2 (6 bases). Sequencing was carried out using PBMCs. The receptor was derived from a woman between 35 and 50 years old in good health and CMV-seronegative. The CDR3 spells CSVDPGGTDTQYF. The CDR3 DNA sequence: TGCAGCGTTGACCCGGGGGGCACAGATACGCAGTATTTT.